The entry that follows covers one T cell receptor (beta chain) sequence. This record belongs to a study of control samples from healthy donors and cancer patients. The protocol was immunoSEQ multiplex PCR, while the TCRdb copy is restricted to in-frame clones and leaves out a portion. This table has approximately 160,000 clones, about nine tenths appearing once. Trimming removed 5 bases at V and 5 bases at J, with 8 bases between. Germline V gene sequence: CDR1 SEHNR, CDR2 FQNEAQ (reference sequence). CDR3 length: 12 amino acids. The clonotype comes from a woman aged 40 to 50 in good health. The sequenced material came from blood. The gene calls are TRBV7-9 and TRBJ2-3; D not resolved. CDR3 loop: CASSPSIDTQYF. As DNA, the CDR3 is TGTGCCAGCAGCCCCTCCATAGATACGCAGTATTTT.